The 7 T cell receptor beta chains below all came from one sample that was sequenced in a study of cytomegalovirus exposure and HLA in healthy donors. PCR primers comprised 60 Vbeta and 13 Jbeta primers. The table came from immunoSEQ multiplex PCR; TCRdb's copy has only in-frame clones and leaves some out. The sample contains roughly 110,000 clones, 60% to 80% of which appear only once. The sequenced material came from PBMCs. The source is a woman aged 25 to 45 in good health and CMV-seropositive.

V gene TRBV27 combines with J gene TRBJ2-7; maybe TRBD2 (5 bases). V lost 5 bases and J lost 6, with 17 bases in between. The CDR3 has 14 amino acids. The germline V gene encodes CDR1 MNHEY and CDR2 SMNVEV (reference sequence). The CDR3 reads CASSRGIHRAEQYF. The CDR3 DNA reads TGTGCCAGCAGTCGGGGAATCCACCGGGCCGAGCAGTACTTC.

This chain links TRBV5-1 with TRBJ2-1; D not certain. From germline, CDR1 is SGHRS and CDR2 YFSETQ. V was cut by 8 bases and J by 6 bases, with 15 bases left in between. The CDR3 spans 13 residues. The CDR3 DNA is TGCGCCAGTTTCCCAGCAGGTGGCAATGAGCAGTTCTTC. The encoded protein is CASFPAGGNEQFF.

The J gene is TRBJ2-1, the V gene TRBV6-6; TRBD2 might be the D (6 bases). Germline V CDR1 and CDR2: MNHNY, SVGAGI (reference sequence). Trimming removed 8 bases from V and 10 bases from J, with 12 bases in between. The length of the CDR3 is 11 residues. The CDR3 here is CASLGGPEQFF. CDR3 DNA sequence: TGTGCCAGCCTCGGGGGTCCGGAGCAGTTCTTC.

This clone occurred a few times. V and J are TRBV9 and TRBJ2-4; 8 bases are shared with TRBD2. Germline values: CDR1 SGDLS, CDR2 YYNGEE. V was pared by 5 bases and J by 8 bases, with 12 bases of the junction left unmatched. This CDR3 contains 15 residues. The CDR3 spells CASSSSAGDSYIQYF. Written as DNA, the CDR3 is TGTGCCAGCAGTAGTTCAGCGGGAGATTCGTACATTCAGTACTTC. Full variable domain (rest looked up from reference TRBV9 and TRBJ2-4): DSGVTQTPKHLITATGQRVTLRCSPRSGDLSVYWYQQSLDQGLQFLIQYYNGEERAKGNILERFSAQQFPDLHSELNLSSLELGDSALYFCASSSSAGDSYIQYFGAGTRLSVL.

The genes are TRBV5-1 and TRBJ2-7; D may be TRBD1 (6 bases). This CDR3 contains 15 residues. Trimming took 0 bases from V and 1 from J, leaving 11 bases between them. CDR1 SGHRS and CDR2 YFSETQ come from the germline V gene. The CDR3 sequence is CASSLEGVGSYEQYF. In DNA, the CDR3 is TGCGCCAGCAGCTTGGAGGGGGTAGGATCCTACGAGCAGTACTTC.

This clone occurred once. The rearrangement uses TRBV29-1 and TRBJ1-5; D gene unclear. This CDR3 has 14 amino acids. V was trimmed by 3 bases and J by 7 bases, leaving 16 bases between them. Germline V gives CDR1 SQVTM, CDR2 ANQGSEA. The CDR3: CSVDENFEPQPQHF. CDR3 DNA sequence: TGCAGCGTTGATGAAAATTTTGAGCCCCAGCCCCAGCATTTT.

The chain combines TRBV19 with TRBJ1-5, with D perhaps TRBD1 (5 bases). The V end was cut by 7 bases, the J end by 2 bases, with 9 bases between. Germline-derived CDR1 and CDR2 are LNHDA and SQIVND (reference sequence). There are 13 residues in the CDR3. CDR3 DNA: TGTGCCAGTAACCTAGGGGGCAATCAGCCCCAGCATTTT. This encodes CASNLGGNQPQHF.